The rows below give T cell receptor beta chains drawn from one sample of a study of monozygotic twins with inflammatory bowel disease. Following a re-call of the 5' RACE reads, TCRdb has one entry per CDR3 protein and lacks DNA. The sample's table shows approximately 400,000 distinct CDR3 sequences. Sequenced: blood. The receptor source for this set is a human donor with ulcerative colitis or Crohn's disease, or a healthy co-twin of an affected twin (not recorded which). Both conserved end residues are part of each CDR3.

TRBV4-1	14	TRBJ2-1	CASSQDPPEHEQFF
TRBV29-1	13	TRBJ2-1	CSVGAGLYNEQFF
TRBV7-2	13	TRBJ1-2	CASSLSSGVGYTF
TRBV7-9	17	TRBJ2-3	CASSSVLAGGLTDTQYF
TRBV7-9	15	TRBJ2-1	CASSTSGGPNNEQFF
TRBV7-8	18	TRBJ2-2	CASSLATSGRAGPGELFF
TRBV27	17	TRBJ1-5	CASSLRQGLRGNQPQHF
TRBV5-1	16	TRBJ1-5	CASSLAPGFVNQPQHF
TRBV14	13	TRBJ2-1	CASSQHPIGGQFF
TRBV10-3	15	TRBJ2-1	CAISDSGLPSNEQFF